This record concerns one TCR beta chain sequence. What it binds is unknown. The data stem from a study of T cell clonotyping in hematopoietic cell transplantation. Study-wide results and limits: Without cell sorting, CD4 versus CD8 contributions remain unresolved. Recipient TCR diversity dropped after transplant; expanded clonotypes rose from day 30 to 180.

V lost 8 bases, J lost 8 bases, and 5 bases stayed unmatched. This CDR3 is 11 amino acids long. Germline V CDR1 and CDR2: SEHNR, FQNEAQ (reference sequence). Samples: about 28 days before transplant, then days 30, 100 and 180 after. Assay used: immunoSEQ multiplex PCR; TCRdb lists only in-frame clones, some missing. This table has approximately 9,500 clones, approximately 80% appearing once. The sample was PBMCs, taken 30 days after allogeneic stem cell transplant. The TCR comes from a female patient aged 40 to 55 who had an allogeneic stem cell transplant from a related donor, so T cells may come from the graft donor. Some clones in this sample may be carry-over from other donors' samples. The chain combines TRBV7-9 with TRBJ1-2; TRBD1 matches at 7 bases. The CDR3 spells CASGQGDGYTF. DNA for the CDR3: TGTGCCAGCGGCCAGGGGGACGGCTACACCTTC.